Each of the 3 T cell receptor beta chains below was sequenced from the same sample in a study of T cell responses to AZD1222 COVID-19 vaccine. Clones were read by immunoSEQ multiplex PCR, and TCRdb kept only the in-frame ones, dropping some. The table has about 130,000 clones, around 90% seen once; the top ten hold 1.4% to 1.5%. The sequencing here drew on peripheral blood, taken on day 0 of AZD1222 vaccination. The receptors shown here come from an adult in good health.

This chain uses TRBV4-3 with TRBJ2-3; 9 nucleotides line up with TRBD1. V lost 7 bases to trimming and J lost 5 bases; unmatched junction nucleotides: 7. The CDR3 has 14 residues. From germline, CDR1 is LGHNA and CDR2 YSLEER. CDR3 loop: CASTRTGVEDTQYF. DNA for the CDR3: TGCGCCAGCACCAGGACAGGGGTGGAAGATACGCAGTATTTT.

The chain employs TRBV4-3 and TRBJ2-2; D may be TRBD2 (5 bases). Trimming removed 1 base from V and 3 bases from J, with 21 bases in between. CDR3 length equals 19 residues. The germline gives CDR1 LGHNA, CDR2 YSLEER. The CDR3 loop reads CASSQVVGADPSHTGELFF. CDR3 DNA: TGCGCCAGCAGCCAAGTGGTGGGAGCAGACCCTTCGCACACCGGGGAGCTGTTTTTT.

The chain uses TRBV6-5 and TRBJ2-7; D ambiguous. Germline V gives CDR1 MNHEY, CDR2 SVGAGI. V dropped 0 bases and J dropped 1 base, with 4 bases sitting between them. This CDR3 comprises 13 residues. For the CDR3, the DNA is TGTGCCAGCAGTTACTCGGGGTCCTACGAGCAGTACTTC. Encoded protein: CASSYSGSYEQYF.